This entry concerns a single T cell receptor (beta chain). Its antigen remains unknown. This PCR relied on a set of 60 Vbeta primers and 13 Jbeta primers. Assay used: immunoSEQ multiplex PCR; TCRdb lists only in-frame clones, some missing. The table lists around 150,000 clones, around 77% of them singletons. This entry is derived from a study of cytomegalovirus exposure and HLA in healthy donors. Study-wide results and limits: Cytomegalovirus-associated status was assigned to about 160 TCR beta chains. Common viral pathogens were later found to be apparently linked to several of the most significant clusters.

Per germline, CDR1 MGHRA and CDR2 YSYEKL. V dropped 0 bases and J dropped 1 base, with 12 bases sitting between them. The CDR3 is 16 amino acids. V usage is TRBV4-1 and J usage is TRBJ1-2; perhaps TRBD1 as D (6 bases). The receptor was isolated from a man younger than 40 in good health and CMV-seronegative. The sequencing sample was made of PBMCs. The CDR3: CASSQDGSGVNYGYTF. In DNA, the CDR3 is TGCGCCAGCAGCCAAGATGGGTCAGGGGTTAACTATGGCTACACCTTC.